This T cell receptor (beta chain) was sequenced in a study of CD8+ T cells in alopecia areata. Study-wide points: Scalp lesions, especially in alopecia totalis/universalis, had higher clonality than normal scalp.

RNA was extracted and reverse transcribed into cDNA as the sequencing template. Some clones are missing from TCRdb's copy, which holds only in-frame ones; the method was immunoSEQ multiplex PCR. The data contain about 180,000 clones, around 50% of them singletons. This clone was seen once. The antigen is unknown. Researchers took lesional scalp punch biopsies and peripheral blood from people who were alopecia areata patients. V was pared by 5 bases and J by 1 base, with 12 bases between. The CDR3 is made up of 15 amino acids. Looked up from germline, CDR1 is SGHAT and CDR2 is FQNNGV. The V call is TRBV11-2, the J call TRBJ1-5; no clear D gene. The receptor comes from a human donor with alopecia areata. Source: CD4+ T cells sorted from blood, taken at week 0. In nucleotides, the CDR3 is TGTGCCAGCAGCCCACGGTACGGGAGCAATCAGCCCCAGCATTTT. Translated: CASSPRYGSNQPQHF.